This T cell receptor (beta chain) was sequenced during a study of T cell responses to AZD1222 COVID-19 vaccine. Study-wide results and limits: Spike-specific TCR breadth rose after two AZD1222 doses, and depth rose as well. No repertoire was sampled before or during the peak T cell response, only after it. Donors were chiefly white British, with a greater number of females, and clonal diversity was perhaps underestimated. Per reports, nearly half of all spike-specific TCRs target regions that are unmutated in variants.

V shed 1 base, J shed 1 base, and the junction held 1 base outside the gene matches. Germline V gene lookup returns CDR1 SNHLY and CDR2 FYNNEI. The CDR3 covers 15 residues. Concerning this clone itself: Its antigen is as yet unknown.

Generated by immunoSEQ multiplex PCR, the TCRdb table keeps only in-frame clones and is missing some. The sample yields 45,000 to 65,000 clones, 88% seen once. The J gene is TRBJ2-4, the V gene TRBV2, with TRBD1 matching 7 bases. This TCR came from an adult in good health. The material sequenced was peripheral blood, taken on day 0 of AZD1222 vaccination. CDR3 protein: CASSEGQGAKNIQYF. CDR3 in DNA: TGTGCCAGCAGTGAAGGACAGGGTGCCAAAAACATTCAGTACTTC.